Reported below is one T cell receptor (beta chain). Its antigen is unidentified. PCR employed 60 Vbeta and 13 Jbeta primers. Produced via immunoSEQ multiplex PCR; TCRdb's table is partial and in-frame only. The sample has fewer than 200,000 clones, around 79% seen once. These data are taken from a study of cytomegalovirus exposure and HLA in healthy donors. General observations from the study: Differences between HLA loci emerged in a later analysis of TCR association rates, with DRB1 most and HLA-C fewest. When a later analysis compared HLA-associated TCR beta chains with equally common others, the HLA-associated chains turned out to be more clonally expanded and to have lower generation probabilities.

Germline assignment: CDR1 SGHTA and CDR2 FQGNSA. The CDR3 spans 14 residues. With 5 bases clipped from V and 5 bases from J, the junction kept 8 bases outside the gene matches. J is TRBJ1-1 and V is TRBV7-2; TRBD1 matches at 7 bases. The receptor was isolated from a man aged 18 to 29 in good health and CMV-seronegative. The sample was PBMCs. The CDR3 DNA reads TGTGCCAGCAGCACTCAGGGGGGAGGTACTGAAGCTTTCTTT. The encoded protein is CASSTQGGGTEAFF.